The 10 T cell receptor beta chains below were found in one sample sequenced in a study of OX40 agonist ivuxolimab in advanced cancers. Assay: immunoSEQ multiplex PCR; the TCRdb copy retains only in-frame clones and omits some. This sample has around 53,000 clones, with almost 90% found just once. This specimen consisted of CD4+ or CD8+ T cells sorted from blood, obtained in a trial of the OX40 agonist ivuxolimab. The receptors were sampled from an adult with an advanced solid tumor such as melanoma, head and neck, liver or kidney cancer.

J is TRBJ1-5 and V is TRBV28; D is possibly TRBD1 (6 bases). Deletions cut 4 bases from V and 3 bases from J, with 13 bases between. CDR1 and CDR2 (germline): MDHEN, SYDVKM. The CDR3 has 15 residues. CDR3 nucleotide sequence: TGTGCCAGCAGTTGGGGGGGCGCCTCCAATCAGCCCCAGCATTTT. It is translated as CASSWGGASNQPQHF.

V gene TRBV18 combines with J gene TRBJ1-2; 10 positions agree with TRBD1. CDR3 size: 14 residues. With 3 bases clipped from V and 4 bases from J, the junction kept 2 bases outside the gene matches. The germline V gene has CDR1 KGHSH and CDR2 LQKENI. CDR3 nucleotides: TGTGCCAGCTCACCGGGACAGGGGATCTATGGCTACACCTTC. This encodes CASSPGQGIYGYTF.

This chain links TRBV7-3 with TRBJ2-3, with D possibly being TRBD1 or TRBD2 (6 bases each). The germline V gene encodes CDR1 SGHTA and CDR2 FQGTGA. The CDR3 is made up of 15 amino acids. V lost 0 bases and J 2 bases, leaving 9 bases between the germline ends. The CDR3 region is CASSLTSGATDTQYF. The CDR3 DNA reads TGTGCCAGCAGCTTAACTTCGGGGGCCACAGATACGCAGTATTTT.

The chain couples TRBV10-3 to TRBJ2-7; 7 bases align to TRBD1. In germline, CDR1 is ENHRY, CDR2 SYGVKD. CDR3 length: 13 amino acids. The V segment lost 6 bases and the J segment 9 bases; nucleotides outside the gene matches: 11. As DNA, the CDR3 is TGTGCCATCAGCGGGACAGACCTTGAGGGGCAGTACTTC. Translated: CAISGTDLEGQYF.

The V call is TRBV28, the J call TRBJ2-6, with D tentatively TRBD2 (5 bases). This CDR3 region has 13 residues. Per the germline V gene, CDR1 is MDHEN and CDR2 is SYDVKM. Between the trimmed V and J ends, which lost 7 bases and 3 bases, there was a span of 7 bases. The CDR3 nucleotides are TGTGCCAGCACGCGGGTTGGGGCCAACGTCCTGACTTTC. This translates into CASTRVGANVLTF.

DNA of the CDR3: TGTGCCAGCAGTGGACAGCTGCTCTATGGCTACACCTTC. Translation gives CASSGQLLYGYTF. The chain couples TRBV6-5 to TRBJ1-2; perhaps TRBD1 as D (6 bases). Trimming took 5 bases from V and 4 from J, leaving 11 bases between them. Germline loops: CDR1 MNHEY, CDR2 SVGAGI. The CDR3 has 13 residues.

V usage is TRBV9 and J usage is TRBJ2-7; 10 bases line up with TRBD2. The germline CDR1 and CDR2 sequences are SGDLS and YYNGEE. CDR3 length: 18 amino acids. J lost 6 bases, V lost 0 bases, and 15 bases had no gene match. The CDR3 nucleotides read TGTGCCAGCAGCGTAGATGGTGGATGGTGGGCTAGCGGGGGCGAGCAGTACTTC. Its protein product is CASSVDGGWWASGGEQYF.

The rearrangement joins TRBV4-1 to TRBJ2-3; D might be TRBD2 (5 bases). Looked up from germline, CDR1 is MGHRA and CDR2 is YSYEKL. Trimming cost V 4 bases and J 8 bases, with 10 bases left between them. The CDR3 consists of 12 residues. The DNA for the CDR3 is TGCGCCAGCAGCCCTTTTGAGGGTACGCAGTATTTT. This codes for CASSPFEGTQYF.

This clone was seen a handful of times. The chain carries TRBV11-3 and TRBJ2-1; D is possibly TRBD2 (7 bases). V was shortened by 4 bases and J by 2 bases, with 12 bases between the two germline ends. The CDR3 is 15 amino acids. CDR1 SGHNT and CDR2 YENEEA come from the germline V gene. The CDR3 sequence: CASSSDSGTYNEQFF. As DNA, the CDR3 is TGTGCCAGCAGCTCGGACAGCGGGACCTACAATGAGCAGTTCTTC. Full variable domain (rest looked up from reference TRBV11-3 and TRBJ2-1): EAGVVQSPRYKIIEKKQPVAFWCNPISGHNTLYWYLQNLGQGPELLIRYENEEAVDDSQLPKDRFSAERLKGVDSTLKIQPAELGDSAVYLCASSSDSGTYNEQFFGPGTRLTVL.

V gene TRBV9 combines with J gene TRBJ2-7; maybe TRBD2 (5 bases). Germline V lookup: CDR1 SGDLS, CDR2 YYNGEE. V lost 3 bases and J 5 bases, leaving 18 bases between the germline ends. This CDR3 contains 15 residues. The CDR3 nucleotides are TGTGCCAGCAGCGCCGGGCTCCGGGGTGCCCACGAGCAGTACTTC. Translating it yields CASSAGLRGAHEQYF.